This T cell receptor beta chain came from a study of T cell clones after liver transplantation. V was cut by 3 bases and J by 0 bases, with 21 bases left in between. This CDR3 has 19 amino acids. CDR1 is WNHNN, CDR2 SYGVQD, per germline (reference sequence). Sequenced by immunoSEQ multiplex PCR; TCRdb stores in-frame clones only, minus some. The table includes nearly 55,000 clones, approximately 88% detected once. This clone showed up just once. V usage is TRBV10-1 and J usage is TRBJ2-4, with D perhaps given as TRBD1 or TRBD2 (6 bases each). Source: CD4+ T cells from blood, taken before liver transplant. The TCR comes from a human donor who received a liver transplant. DNA of the CDR3: TGCGCCAGCAGTGAAACAGGCGGGACACACCATCTAGCCAAAAACATTCAGTACTTC. It specifies CASSETGGTHHLAKNIQYF.